This T cell receptor (beta chain) came from a study of T cell clones after liver transplantation. As for the study in general: Pre-transplant mixed lymphocyte reactions yielded third-party-reactive TCRbeta sequences as comparators for graft-donor-reactive sequences. Tolerance: complete withdrawal held at least one year, liver enzymes staying within twice normal. Three of eight recipients were HCV-positive; others had non-autoimmune, non-viral indications.

The V gene lost 6 bases and the J gene lost 5 bases, with 11 bases spanning the gap. The CDR3 length is 12 residues. Germline CDR1 MNHEY, CDR2 SVGAGI. The table came from immunoSEQ multiplex PCR; TCRdb's copy has only in-frame clones and leaves some out. The table shows about 6,200 clones, with 60% to 80% occurring only once. Sorting of unstimulated PBMCs yielded separate CD3+CD4+ and CD3+CD8+ fractions. This clone has only a few counts. V gene TRBV6-5 combines with J gene TRBJ2-7, with a tentative D call TRBD1 (5 bases). Sequencing was performed on CD8+ T cells from blood, taken around 45 months after liver transplant. The clonotype comes from a human patient who received a liver transplant. Some T cells may trace back to the graft donor. CDR3 sequence: CASSPGSHEQYF. The CDR3, as DNA: TGTGCCAGCAGCCCAGGGTCCCACGAGCAGTACTTC.